This entry concerns a single T cell receptor (beta chain). With 4 bases clipped from V and 0 bases from J, the junction kept 3 bases outside the gene matches. CDR3 length equals 14 residues. CDR1 and CDR2 from the germline V gene are SGHRS and YFSETQ. The data derive from a study of control samples from healthy donors and cancer patients. Method: immunoSEQ multiplex PCR; TCRdb's copy keeps in-frame clones and lacks some. The sample includes about 77,000 clones, roughly 92% of them seen just once. V usage is TRBV5-1 and J usage is TRBJ1-1; 7 bases are a match to TRBD1. The sequenced sample was blood. The clonotype was recovered from a woman aged 60-75 years in good health. The DNA of the CDR3 is TGCGCCAGCAGCACGGGACAGTTGAACACTGAAGCTTTCTTT. Protein: CASSTGQLNTEAFF.